The next 18 T cell receptor beta chains were all read from a single sample in a study of siplizumab effects on memory and regulatory T cells (dated by TCRdb to the late 2010s). The protocol used for the library was the immunoSEQ multiplex PCR assay. TCRdb carries this immuneACCESS record with in-frame sequences only. Its versions omit some clonotypes, under half of them owing to an unresolved V gene in the studies checked, with the rest unexplained. The sample data list about 91,000 clones, and roughly 97% of these were observed just once. The ten largest make up roughly 0.033% of the sample. The specimen was naive CD4+ T cells sorted from blood. The sample's cell subset or site label, in plain terms: unstimulated naive T cells. The receptors here all came from a human donor in good health.

The CDR3: CASSLADWNYGYTF. CDR3 DNA: TGTGCCAGCAGCTTGGCTGACTGGAACTATGGCTACACCTTC. The chain is built from TRBV5-4 and TRBJ1-2; D is uncertain. Between the trimmed V and J ends, which lost 0 bases and 2 bases, there was a span of 8 bases. The CDR3 length is 14 residues. Germline V lookup: CDR1 SGHNT, CDR2 YYREEE (reference sequence).

The chain links TRBV6-6 to TRBJ1-2; D ambiguous. Germline CDR1 reads MNHNY; CDR2 reads SVGAGI (reference sequence). The germline V and J ends were trimmed by 0 bases and 6 bases, with 11 bases remaining between them. This CDR3 spans 14 amino acids. This chain's CDR3 is CASSYSTRENGYTF. Written as DNA, the CDR3 is TGTGCCAGCAGTTACTCGACCCGGGAGAATGGCTACACCTTC.

V gene TRBV9 combines with J gene TRBJ2-5; possible D gene TRBD1, 7 bases. This CDR3 has 15 amino acids. Trimming removed 0 bases at V and 9 bases at J, with 18 bases between. Germline CDR1 and CDR2: SGDLS and YYNGEE. The CDR3 DNA reads as TGTGCCAGCAGCGTAGTCCCGACAGGGAGGTCGGCCCAGTACTTC. This sequence encodes CASSVVPTGRSAQYF.

Points on this clone: Other DNA sequences within the sample encode an identical CDR3. The chain links TRBV6-4 to TRBJ1-2; 9 positions agree with TRBD1. The length of the CDR3 is 16 residues. CDR1 and CDR2 (germline): MRHNA, SNTAGT. Trimming took 2 bases from V and 7 from J; bases not matched to a gene: 11. The CDR3: CASSDTSGTGLAGYTF. The CDR3 coding sequence is TGTGCCAGCAGTGACACATCCGGGACAGGGTTGGCTGGCTACACCTTC.

This sequence joins TRBV19 and TRBJ1-2; no clear D. V was clipped by 3 bases and J by 0 bases, with 11 bases between them. This CDR3 has 15 residues. Germline V CDR1 and CDR2: LNHDA, SQIVND (reference sequence). Here the CDR3 DNA reads TGTGCCAGTAGTATTGGGGAAGCTTCTAACTATGGCTACACCTTC. It encodes CASSIGEASNYGYTF.

The rearrangement joins TRBV12-2 to TRBJ2-7; the table assigns TRBD1, which was not confirmed against the DNA. TRBV12-2 is a pseudogene. This CDR3 is built from 15 residues. CDR3 protein: CASRLMQGRSYEQYF. DNA of the CDR3: TGTGCAAGTCGCTTAATGCAGGGGAGATCCTACGAGCAGTACTTC.

V gene TRBV7-9 combines with J gene TRBJ2-3; TRBD2 agrees at 10 bases. There are 16 residues in the CDR3. V was pared by 1 base and J by 1 base, with 2 bases of the junction left unmatched. The V gene's germline CDR1 is SEHNR and CDR2 FQNEAQ (reference sequence). The CDR3 reads CASSLGLAGGTDTQYF. The CDR3 DNA reads as TGTGCCAGCAGCTTAGGTCTAGCGGGGGGCACAGATACGCAGTATTTT.

V usage is TRBV4-1 and J usage is TRBJ2-3; weak D call: TRBD1 (6 bases). The CDR3 runs 18 residues. The V end was cut by 0 bases, the J end by 2 bases, with 18 bases between. Germline-derived CDR1 and CDR2 are MGHRA and YSYEKL. CDR3 protein: CASSQERVRGSNTDTQYF. The CDR3 coding sequence is TGCGCCAGCAGCCAAGAGAGGGTCAGGGGCTCCAACACAGATACGCAGTATTTT.

The J gene is TRBJ1-2, the V gene TRBV6-5, with D uncertain. Deletions cut 4 bases from V and 4 bases from J, with 4 bases between. Germline values: CDR1 MNHEY, CDR2 SVGAGI. The CDR3 runs to 11 residues. CDR3 in DNA: TGTGCCAGCAGTTCTGTCTATGGCTACACCTTC. As protein: CASSSVYGYTF.

The gene calls are TRBV7-2 and TRBJ1-3; possible D gene TRBD1, 5 bases. The V end was cut by 2 bases, the J end by 7 bases, with 12 bases between. The CDR3 runs to 14 residues. CDR1 and CDR2 from the germline V gene are SGHTA and FQGNSA. CDR3 amino acids: CASSLQGGSNTIYF. CDR3 DNA sequence: TGTGCCAGCAGCTTACAGGGAGGATCCAACACCATATATTTT.

This clone was seen just once. CDR3 sequence (DNA): TGTGCCAGCAGCTCGGGACGGAGCTCCTACGAGCAGTACTTC. Protein: CASSSGRSSYEQYF. The chain joins TRBV11-2 to TRBJ2-7, with D perhaps being TRBD1 or TRBD2 (5 bases each). Germline loops: CDR1 SGHAT, CDR2 FQNNGV. V shed 4 bases and J shed 0 bases, with 10 bases lying between them. The CDR3 runs to 14 residues.

The chain carries TRBV11-2 and TRBJ2-5; D gene unclear. V lost 1 base, J lost 5 bases, and 2 bases lay in between. This CDR3 has 11 amino acids. CDR1 is SGHAT, CDR2 FQNNGV, per germline. The CDR3 loop is CASSLAETQYF. CDR3 nucleotide sequence: TGTGCCAGCAGCTTAGCCGAGACCCAGTACTTC.

This clone has just one count. This chain links TRBV5-1 with TRBJ1-4; perhaps TRBD1 as D (6 bases). The ends were cut back, 7 bases at V and 2 bases at J, with 12 bases in the middle. The CDR3 consists of 14 residues. The germline V gene has CDR1 SGHRS and CDR2 YFSETQ. CDR3 DNA sequence: TGCGCCAGCGGAAACGGACAGACTAATGAAAAACTGTTTTTT. The encoded protein is CASGNGQTNEKLFF. The full variable domain, completed using reference TRBV5-1 and TRBJ1-4, is KAGVTQTPRYLIKTRGQQVTLSCSPISGHRSVSWYQQTPGQGLQFLFEYFSETQRNKGNFPGRFSGRQFSNSRSEMNVSTLELGDSALYLCASGNGQTNEKLFFGSGTQLSVL.

The chain combines TRBV5-4 with TRBJ1-5; D is ambiguous. The CDR3 is 15 amino acids. The V end was cut by 0 bases, the J end by 4 bases, with 11 bases between. CDR1 and CDR2 from the germline V gene are SGHNT and YYREEE (reference sequence). The DNA for the CDR3 is TGTGCCAGCAGCTTGGGCGGCTCGGCAAATCAGCCCCAGCATTTT. This codes for CASSLGGSANQPQHF.

The chain carries TRBV7-2 and TRBJ1-3, with 7 bases that match TRBD1. The CDR3 length is 15 residues. Germline loops: CDR1 SGHTA, CDR2 FQGNSA. V shed 5 bases and J 2 bases; nucleotides not matched to a gene: 6. Here the CDR3 reads CASSIQGIPGNTIYF. In DNA, the CDR3 is TGTGCCAGCAGCATACAGGGGATACCTGGAAACACCATATATTTT.

This chain links TRBV11-3 with TRBJ2-7; 8 bases are shared with TRBD2. The CDR3 length is 13 residues. J was trimmed by 6 bases and V by 5 bases; bases with no gene match: 6. Germline assignment: CDR1 SGHNT and CDR2 YENEEA. CDR3 residues: CASSAIAGSEQYF. Written as DNA, the CDR3 is TGTGCCAGCAGCGCCATAGCGGGGAGCGAGCAGTACTTC.

The chain couples TRBV4-2 to TRBJ2-7; TRBD1 matches at 9 bases. V trimming: 4 bases; J trimming: 7 bases; junction bases outside the gene matches: 8. The CDR3 has 14 residues. Germline V gives CDR1 LGHNA, CDR2 YNFKEQ. CDR3 protein: CASSPGQGVSEQYF. The CDR3 DNA follows: TGTGCCAGCAGCCCGGGACAGGGCGTTAGTGAGCAGTACTTC.

The chain recombines TRBV7-9 with TRBJ1-4; no clear D. Trimming stripped 5 bases from V and 2 bases from J, with 9 bases between. The germline gives CDR1 SEHNR, CDR2 FQNEAQ (reference sequence). The length of the CDR3 is 14 residues. CDR3 coding DNA: TGTGCCAGCAGCGGGCGCGAGACTAATGAAAAACTGTTTTTT. It translates to CASSGRETNEKLFF. Full variable domain (rest looked up from reference TRBV7-9 and TRBJ1-4): DTGVSQNPRHKITKRGQNVTFRCDPISEHNRLYWYRQTLGQGPEFLTYFQNEAQLEKSRLLSDRFSAERPKGSFSTLEIQRTEQGDSAMYLCASSGRETNEKLFFGSGTQLSVL.